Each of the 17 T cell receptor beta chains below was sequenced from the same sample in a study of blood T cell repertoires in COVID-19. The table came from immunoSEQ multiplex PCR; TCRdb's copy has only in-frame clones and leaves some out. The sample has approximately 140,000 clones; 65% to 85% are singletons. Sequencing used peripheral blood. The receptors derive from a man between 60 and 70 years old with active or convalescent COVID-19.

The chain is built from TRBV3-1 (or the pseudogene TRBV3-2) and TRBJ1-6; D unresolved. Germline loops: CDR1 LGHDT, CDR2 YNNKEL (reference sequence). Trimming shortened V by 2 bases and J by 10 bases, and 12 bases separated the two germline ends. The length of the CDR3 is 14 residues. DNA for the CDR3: TGTGCCAGCAGCCAACGGGAGTACGGCTCACCCCTCCACTTT. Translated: CASSQREYGSPLHF.

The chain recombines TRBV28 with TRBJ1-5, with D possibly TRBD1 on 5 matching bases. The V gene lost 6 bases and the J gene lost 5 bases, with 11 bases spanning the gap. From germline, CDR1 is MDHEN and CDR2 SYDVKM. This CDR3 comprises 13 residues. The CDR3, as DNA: TGTGCCAGCAGCCCCCTGGGGCATCAGCCCCAGCATTTT. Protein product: CASSPLGHQPQHF.

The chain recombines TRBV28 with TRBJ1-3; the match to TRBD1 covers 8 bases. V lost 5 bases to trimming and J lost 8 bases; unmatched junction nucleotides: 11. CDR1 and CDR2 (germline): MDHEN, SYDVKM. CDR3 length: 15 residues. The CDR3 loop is CASSTLTGAGHTIYF. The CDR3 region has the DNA TGTGCCAGCAGTACCCTGACAGGGGCTGGTCACACCATATATTTT.

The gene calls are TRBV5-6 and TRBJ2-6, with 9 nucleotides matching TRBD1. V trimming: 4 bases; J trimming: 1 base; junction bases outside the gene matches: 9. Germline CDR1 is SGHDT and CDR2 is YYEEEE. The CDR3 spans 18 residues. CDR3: CASSPGQGRRSGANVLTF. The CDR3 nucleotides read TGTGCCAGCAGCCCTGGACAGGGGCGTAGGTCTGGGGCCAACGTCCTGACTTTC.

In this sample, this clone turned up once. The CDR3 is CASSDPRELPGELFF. The CDR3 DNA reads as TGTGCCAGCAGCGATCCCCGGGAGTTGCCCGGGGAGCTGTTTTTT. The chain uses TRBV13 and TRBJ2-2; tentatively, D is TRBD2 (6 bases). The CDR3 is made up of 15 amino acids. The germline gives CDR1 PRHDT, CDR2 FYEKMQ (reference sequence). V shed 5 bases and J shed 6 bases, with 16 bases lying between them.

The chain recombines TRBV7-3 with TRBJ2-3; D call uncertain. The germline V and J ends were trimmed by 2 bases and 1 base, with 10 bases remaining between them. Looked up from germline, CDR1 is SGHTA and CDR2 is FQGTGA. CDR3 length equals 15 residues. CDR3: CASSLVPVGTDTQYF. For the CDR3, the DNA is TGTGCCAGCAGCTTAGTGCCGGTAGGCACAGATACGCAGTATTTT.

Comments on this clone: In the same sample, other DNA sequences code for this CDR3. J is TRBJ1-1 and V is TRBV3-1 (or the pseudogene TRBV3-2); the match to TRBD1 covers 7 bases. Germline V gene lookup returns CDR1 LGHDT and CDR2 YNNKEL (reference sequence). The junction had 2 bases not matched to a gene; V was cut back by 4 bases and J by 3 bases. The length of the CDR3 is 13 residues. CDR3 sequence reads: CASSLGTDTEAFF. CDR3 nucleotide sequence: TGTGCCAGCAGCCTTGGGACAGACACTGAAGCTTTCTTT.

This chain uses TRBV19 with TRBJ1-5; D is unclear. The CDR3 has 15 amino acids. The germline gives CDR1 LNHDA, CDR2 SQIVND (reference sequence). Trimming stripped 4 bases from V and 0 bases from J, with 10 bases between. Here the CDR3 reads CASSSSTASNQPQHF. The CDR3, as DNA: TGTGCCAGTAGTAGTTCAACAGCTAGCAATCAGCCCCAGCATTTT.

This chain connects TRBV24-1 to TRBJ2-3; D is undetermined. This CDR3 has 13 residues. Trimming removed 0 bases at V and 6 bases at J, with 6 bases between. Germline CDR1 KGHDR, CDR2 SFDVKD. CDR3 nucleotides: TGTGCCACCAGTGATTTGGGAGCCGATACGCAGTATTTT. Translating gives CATSDLGADTQYF.

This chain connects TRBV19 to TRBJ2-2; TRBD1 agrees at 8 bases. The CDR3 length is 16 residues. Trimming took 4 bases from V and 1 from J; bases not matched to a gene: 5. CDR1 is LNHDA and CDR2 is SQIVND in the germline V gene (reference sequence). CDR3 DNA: TGTGCCAGTAGTACGTCCGGGACAGGGAACACCGGGGAGCTGTTTTTT. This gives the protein CASSTSGTGNTGELFF.

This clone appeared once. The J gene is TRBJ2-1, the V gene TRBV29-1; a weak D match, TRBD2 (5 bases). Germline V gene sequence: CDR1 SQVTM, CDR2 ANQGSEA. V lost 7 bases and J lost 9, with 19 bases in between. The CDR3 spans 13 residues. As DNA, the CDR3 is TGCAGCGCTGTGACGGTGGCGGCGGGTGAGCAGTTCTTC. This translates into CSAVTVAAGEQFF.

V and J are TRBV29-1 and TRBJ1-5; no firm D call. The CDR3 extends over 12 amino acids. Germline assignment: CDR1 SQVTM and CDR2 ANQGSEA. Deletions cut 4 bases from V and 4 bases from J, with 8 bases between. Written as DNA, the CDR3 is TGCAGCGTTGCGGCGGATAATCAGCCCCAGCATTTT. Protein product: CSVAADNQPQHF.

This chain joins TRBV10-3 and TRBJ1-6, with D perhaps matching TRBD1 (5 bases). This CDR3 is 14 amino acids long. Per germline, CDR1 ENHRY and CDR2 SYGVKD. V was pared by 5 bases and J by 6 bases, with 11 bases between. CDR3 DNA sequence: TGTGCCATCAGTCAGACAGCAGTTAATTCACCCCTCCACTTT. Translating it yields CAISQTAVNSPLHF.

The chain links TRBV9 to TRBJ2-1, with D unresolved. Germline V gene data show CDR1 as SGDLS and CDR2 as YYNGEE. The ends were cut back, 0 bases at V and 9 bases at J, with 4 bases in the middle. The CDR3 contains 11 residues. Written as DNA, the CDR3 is TGTGCCAGCAGCGTAGGTCTTGAGCAGTTCTTC. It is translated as CASSVGLEQFF.

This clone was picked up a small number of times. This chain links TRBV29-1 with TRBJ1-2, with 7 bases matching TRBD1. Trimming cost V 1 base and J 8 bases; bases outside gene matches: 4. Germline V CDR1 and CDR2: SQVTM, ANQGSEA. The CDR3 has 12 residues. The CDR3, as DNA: TGCAGCGTTGAAGGCCAGGGGGTCGGCTACACCTTC. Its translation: CSVEGQGVGYTF.

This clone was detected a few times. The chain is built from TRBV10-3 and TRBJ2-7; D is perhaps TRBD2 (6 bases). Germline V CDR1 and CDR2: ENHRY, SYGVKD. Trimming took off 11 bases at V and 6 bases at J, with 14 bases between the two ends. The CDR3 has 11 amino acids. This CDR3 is CASGVGGEQYF. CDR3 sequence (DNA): TGTGCCTCGGGGGTTGGGGGCGAGCAGTACTTC.

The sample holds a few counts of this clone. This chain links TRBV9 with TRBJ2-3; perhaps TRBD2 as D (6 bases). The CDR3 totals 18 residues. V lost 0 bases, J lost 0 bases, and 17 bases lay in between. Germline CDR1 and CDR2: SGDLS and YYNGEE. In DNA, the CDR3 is TGTGCCAGCAGCGTAGCAGGAACGGCGGGACCTAGCACAGATACGCAGTATTTT. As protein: CASSVAGTAGPSTDTQYF. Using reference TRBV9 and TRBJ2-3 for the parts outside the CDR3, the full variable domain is DSGVTQTPKHLITATGQRVTLRCSPRSGDLSVYWYQQSLDQGLQFLIQYYNGEERAKGNILERFSAQQFPDLHSELNLSSLELGDSALYFCASSVAGTAGPSTDTQYFGPGTRLTVL.